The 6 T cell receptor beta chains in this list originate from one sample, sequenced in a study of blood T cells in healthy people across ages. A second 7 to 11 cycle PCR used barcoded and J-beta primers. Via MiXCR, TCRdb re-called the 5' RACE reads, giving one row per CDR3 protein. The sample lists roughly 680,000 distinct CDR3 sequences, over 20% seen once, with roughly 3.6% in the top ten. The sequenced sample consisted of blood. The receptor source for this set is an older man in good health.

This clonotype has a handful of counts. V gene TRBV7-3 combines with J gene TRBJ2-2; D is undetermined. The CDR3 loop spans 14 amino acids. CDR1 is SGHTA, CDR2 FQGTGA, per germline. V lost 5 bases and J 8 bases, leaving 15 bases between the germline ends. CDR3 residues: CASSRGSGEGELFF. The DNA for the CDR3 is TGTGCCAGCAGCCGTGGATCCGGTGAAGGGGAGCTGTTTTTT.

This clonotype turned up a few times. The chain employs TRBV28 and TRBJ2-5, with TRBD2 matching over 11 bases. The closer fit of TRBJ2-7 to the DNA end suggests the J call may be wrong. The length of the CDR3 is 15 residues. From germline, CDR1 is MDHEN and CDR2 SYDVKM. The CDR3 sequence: CASSPPSGRFNEQYF. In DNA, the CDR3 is TGTGCCAGCAGCCCCCCTAGCGGGAGGTTCAACGAGCAGTACTTC.

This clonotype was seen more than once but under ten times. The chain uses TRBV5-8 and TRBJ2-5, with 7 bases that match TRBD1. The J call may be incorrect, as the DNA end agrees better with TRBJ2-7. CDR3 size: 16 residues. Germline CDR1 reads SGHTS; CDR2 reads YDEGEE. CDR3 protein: CASPMRPGQRSYEQYF. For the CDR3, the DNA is TGTGCCAGCCCGATGCGACCGGGACAGAGATCCTACGAGCAGTACTTC.

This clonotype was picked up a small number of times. In DNA, the CDR3 is TGTGCCAGCAGCTTACCGGGACAGGGTGCCGACGGCTATGGCTACACCTTC. This encodes CASSLPGQGADGYGYTF. V gene TRBV13 combines with J gene TRBJ1-2; 9 bases are a match to TRBD1. The V and J ends lost 2 bases and 4 bases, in that order; junction bases with no gene match: 11. CDR1 PRHDT and CDR2 FYEKMQ come from the germline V gene (reference sequence). The CDR3 loop spans 17 amino acids.

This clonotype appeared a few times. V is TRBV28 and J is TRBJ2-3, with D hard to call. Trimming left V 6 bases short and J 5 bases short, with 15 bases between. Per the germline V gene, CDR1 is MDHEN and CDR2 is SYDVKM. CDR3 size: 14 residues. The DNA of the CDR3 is TGTGCCAGCAGGCCCTCCGTCGATGGAGATACGCAGTATTTT. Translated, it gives CASRPSVDGDTQYF. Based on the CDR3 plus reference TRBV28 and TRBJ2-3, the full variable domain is DVKVTQSSRYLVKRTGEKVFLECVQDMDHENMFWYRQDPGLGLRLIYFSYDVKMKEKGDIPEGYSVSREKKERFSLILESASTNQTSMYLCASRPSVDGDTQYFGPGTRLTVL.

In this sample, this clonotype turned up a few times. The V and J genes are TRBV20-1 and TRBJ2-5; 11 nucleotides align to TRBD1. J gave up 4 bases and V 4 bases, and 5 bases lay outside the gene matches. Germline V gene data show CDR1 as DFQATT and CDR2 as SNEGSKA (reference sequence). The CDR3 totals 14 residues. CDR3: CSAKGQGAGETQYF. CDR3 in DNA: TGCAGTGCTAAAGGACAGGGGGCTGGAGAGACCCAGTACTTC.